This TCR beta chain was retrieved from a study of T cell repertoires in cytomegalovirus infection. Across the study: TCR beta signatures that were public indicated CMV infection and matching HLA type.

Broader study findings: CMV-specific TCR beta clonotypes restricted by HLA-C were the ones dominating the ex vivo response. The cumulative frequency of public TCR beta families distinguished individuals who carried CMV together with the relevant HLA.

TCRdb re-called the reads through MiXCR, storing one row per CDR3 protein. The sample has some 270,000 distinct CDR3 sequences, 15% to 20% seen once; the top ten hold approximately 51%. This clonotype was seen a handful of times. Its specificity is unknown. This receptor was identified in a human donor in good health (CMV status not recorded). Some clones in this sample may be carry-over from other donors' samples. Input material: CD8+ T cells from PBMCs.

The CDR3 is CSVYGGDHTEAFF. CDR3 in DNA: TGCAGCGTTTACGGGGGGGATCACACTGAAGCTTTCTTT. The chain uses TRBV29-1 and TRBJ1-1; tentatively, D is TRBD1 (5 bases). Looked up from germline, CDR1 is SQVTM and CDR2 is ANQGSEA. V was trimmed by 5 bases and J by 3 bases, leaving 13 bases between them. This CDR3 has 13 amino acids.